This T cell receptor beta chain was recovered during a study of T-cell memory formation after mild COVID-19. On the study more broadly: Clusters of TCRs were largely donor specific. Study-wide points: Clones that contracted from day 15 to 85 had balanced CD4/CD8; later expanders were CD4+ biased. Nothing confirmed that second-wave clones peaking on day 37 were specific for SARS-CoV-2. Some SARS-CoV-2-responding clones were already detected in memory before infection.

As for this clonotype: Its antigen is still unknown.

TCRdb reprocessed the 5' RACE reads with MiXCR, giving one entry per CDR3 protein. The sample shows under 400,000 distinct CDR3 sequences, 25% to 30% of them seen only once. This CDR3 comprises 16 residues. The origin of this receptor is an adult woman who had mild COVID-19 (a few samples of this study predate the infection). Cell type and time point are not known. This sequence joins TRBV21-1 and TRBJ2-7; the D call in the table, TRBD2, was not verified against the DNA. TRBV21-1 is shown as a pseudogene. Sequencing was performed on PBMCs or a T cell subset sorted from them (not recorded which). CDR3 sequence reads: CASSKGLWEVPYEQYF. In DNA form, the CDR3 reads TGTGCCAGCAGCAAAGGCCTATGGGAGGTTCCTTACGAGCAGTACTTC.